This T cell receptor beta chain was sequenced in a study of cytomegalovirus exposure and HLA in healthy donors. The CDR3 length is 15 residues. The germline CDR1 and CDR2 sequences are SGHRS and YFSETQ. The germline V and J ends were trimmed by 4 bases and 8 bases, with 16 bases remaining between them. This clone was found a few times. What it binds is not known. PCR primers comprised 60 Vbeta and 13 Jbeta primers. The assay was immunoSEQ multiplex PCR, and TCRdb's table has in-frame clones only and misses some. The sample carries approximately 73,000 clones, 65% to 85% recorded once. Study conclusions and caveats: A link between a missense DCLRE1C variant and TCR beta V- and J-gene trimming emerged from a later analysis.

Material: PBMCs. This TCR was recovered from a man between 65 and 79 years old in good health and CMV-seronegative. The genes are TRBV5-1 and TRBJ1-6; maybe TRBD1 (5 bases). CDR3: CASSLETVEDSPLHF. The CDR3 nucleotides are TGCGCCAGCAGCCTAGAGACAGTCGAGGATTCACCCCTCCACTTT.